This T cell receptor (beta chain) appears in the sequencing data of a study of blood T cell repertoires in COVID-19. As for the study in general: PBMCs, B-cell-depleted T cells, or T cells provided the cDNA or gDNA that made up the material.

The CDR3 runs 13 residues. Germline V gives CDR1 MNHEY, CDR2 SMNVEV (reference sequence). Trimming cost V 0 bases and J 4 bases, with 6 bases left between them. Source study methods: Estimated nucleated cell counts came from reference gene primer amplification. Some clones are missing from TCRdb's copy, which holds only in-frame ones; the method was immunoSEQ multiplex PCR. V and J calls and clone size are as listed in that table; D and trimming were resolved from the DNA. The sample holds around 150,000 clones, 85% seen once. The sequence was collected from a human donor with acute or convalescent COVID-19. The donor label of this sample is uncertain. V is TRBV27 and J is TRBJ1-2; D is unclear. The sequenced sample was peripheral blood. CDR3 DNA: TGTGCCAGCAGTTTATCCTACGGCTATGGCTACACCTTC. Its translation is CASSLSYGYGYTF.